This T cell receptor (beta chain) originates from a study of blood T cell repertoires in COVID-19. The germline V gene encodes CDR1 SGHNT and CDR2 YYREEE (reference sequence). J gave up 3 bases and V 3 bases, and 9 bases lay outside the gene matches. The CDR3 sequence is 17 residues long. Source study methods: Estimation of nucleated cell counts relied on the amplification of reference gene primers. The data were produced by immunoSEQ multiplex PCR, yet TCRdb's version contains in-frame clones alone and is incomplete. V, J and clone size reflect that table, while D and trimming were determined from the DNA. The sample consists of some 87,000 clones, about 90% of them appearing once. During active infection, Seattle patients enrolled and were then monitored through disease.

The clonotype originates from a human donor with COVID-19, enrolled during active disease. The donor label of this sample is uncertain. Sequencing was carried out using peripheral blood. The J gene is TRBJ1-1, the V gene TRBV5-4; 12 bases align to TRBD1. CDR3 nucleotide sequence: TGTGCCAGCAGCTATCCGGGACAGGGGGCGGGGGACACTGAAGCTTTCTTT. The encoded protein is CASSYPGQGAGDTEAFF.